The source of this T cell receptor (beta chain) is a study of cytomegalovirus exposure and HLA in healthy donors. With 60 Vbeta and 13 Jbeta primers, the PCR was carried out. TCRdb keeps only in-frame clones here, not all; method: immunoSEQ multiplex PCR. Of approximately 170,000 clones in the sample, just over 75% are singletons; the top ten hold under 2%. The ends lost 4 bases at V and 0 bases at J; junction bases unmatched: 17. Germline CDR1 reads SGHRS; CDR2 reads YFSETQ. The CDR3 extends over 19 amino acids. This receptor was identified in a man in his forties in good health and CMV-seronegative. J is TRBJ2-3 and V is TRBV5-1; 7 bases agree with TRBD2. Sequencing was done on a sample of PBMCs. The CDR3 protein is CASSGQFSGLDSSTDTQYF. CDR3 bases: TGCGCCAGCAGCGGTCAATTTAGCGGGCTCGATTCTAGCACAGATACGCAGTATTTT.